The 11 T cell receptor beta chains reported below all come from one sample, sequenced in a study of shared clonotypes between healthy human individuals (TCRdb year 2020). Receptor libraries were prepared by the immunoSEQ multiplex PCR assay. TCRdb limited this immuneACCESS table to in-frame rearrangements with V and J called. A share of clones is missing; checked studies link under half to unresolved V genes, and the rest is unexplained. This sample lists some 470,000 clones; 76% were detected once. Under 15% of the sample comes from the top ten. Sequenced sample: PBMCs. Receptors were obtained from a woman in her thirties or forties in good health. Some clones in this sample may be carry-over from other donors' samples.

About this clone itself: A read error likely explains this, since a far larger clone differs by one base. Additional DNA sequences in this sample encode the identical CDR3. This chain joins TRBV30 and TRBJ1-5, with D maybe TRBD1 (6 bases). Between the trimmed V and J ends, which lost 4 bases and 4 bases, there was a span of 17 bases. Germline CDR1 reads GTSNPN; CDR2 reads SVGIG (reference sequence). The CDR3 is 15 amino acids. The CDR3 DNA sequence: TGTGCCTGGAACGAGGGACACCCTAGTAATCAGCCCCAGCATTTT. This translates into CAWNEGHPSNQPQHF.

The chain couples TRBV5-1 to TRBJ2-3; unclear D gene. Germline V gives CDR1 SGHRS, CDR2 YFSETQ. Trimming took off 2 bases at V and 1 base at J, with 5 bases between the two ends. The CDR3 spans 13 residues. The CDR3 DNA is TGCGCCAGCAGCTTAACAGGCACAGATACGCAGTATTTT. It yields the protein CASSLTGTDTQYF. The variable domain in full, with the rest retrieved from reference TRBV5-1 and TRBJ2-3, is KAGVTQTPRYLIKTRGQQVTLSCSPISGHRSVSWYQQTPGQGLQFLFEYFSETQRNKGNFPGRFSGRQFSNSRSEMNVSTLELGDSALYLCASSLTGTDTQYFGPGTRLTVL.

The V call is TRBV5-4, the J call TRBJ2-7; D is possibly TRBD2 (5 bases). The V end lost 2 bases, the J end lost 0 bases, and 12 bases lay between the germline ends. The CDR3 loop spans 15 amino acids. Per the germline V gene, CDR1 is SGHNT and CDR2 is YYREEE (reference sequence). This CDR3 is CASSLGAETSYEQYF. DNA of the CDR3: TGTGCCAGCAGCTTAGGAGCGGAGACCTCCTACGAGCAGTACTTC.

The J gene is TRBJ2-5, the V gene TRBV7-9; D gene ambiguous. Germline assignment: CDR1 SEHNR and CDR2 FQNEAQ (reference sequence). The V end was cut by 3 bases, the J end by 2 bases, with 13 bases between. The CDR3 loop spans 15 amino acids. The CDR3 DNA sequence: TGTGCCAGCAGCTTCGGCCGGACCACTCAAGAGACCCAGTACTTC. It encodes CASSFGRTTQETQYF.

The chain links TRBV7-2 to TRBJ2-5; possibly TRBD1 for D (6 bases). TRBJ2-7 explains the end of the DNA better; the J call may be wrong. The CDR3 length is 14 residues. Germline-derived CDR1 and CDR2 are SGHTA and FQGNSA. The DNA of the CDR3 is TGTGCCAGCAGCTTACAGGGGAGCTCCTACGAGCAGTACTTC. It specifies CASSLQGSSYEQYF.

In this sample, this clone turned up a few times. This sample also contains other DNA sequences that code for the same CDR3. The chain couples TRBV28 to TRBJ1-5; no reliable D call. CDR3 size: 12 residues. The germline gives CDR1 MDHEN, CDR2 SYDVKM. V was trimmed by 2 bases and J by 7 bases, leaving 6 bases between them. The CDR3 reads CASSLTGQPQHF. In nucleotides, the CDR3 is TGTGCCAGCAGTTTAACGGGGCAGCCCCAGCATTTT.

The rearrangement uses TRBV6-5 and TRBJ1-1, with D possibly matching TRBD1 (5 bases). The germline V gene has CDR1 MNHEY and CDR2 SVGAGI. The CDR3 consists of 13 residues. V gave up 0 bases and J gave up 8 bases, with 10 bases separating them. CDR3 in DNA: TGTGCCAGCAGTTACTCGACCAGGGCCGAAGCTTTCTTT. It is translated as CASSYSTRAEAFF.

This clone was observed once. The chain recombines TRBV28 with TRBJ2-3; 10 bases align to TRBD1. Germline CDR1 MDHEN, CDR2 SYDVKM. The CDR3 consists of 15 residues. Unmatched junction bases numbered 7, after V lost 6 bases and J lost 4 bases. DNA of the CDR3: TGTGCCAGCAGGGCGACAGGGGGCGGGGCAGATACGCAGTATTTT. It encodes CASRATGGGADTQYF.

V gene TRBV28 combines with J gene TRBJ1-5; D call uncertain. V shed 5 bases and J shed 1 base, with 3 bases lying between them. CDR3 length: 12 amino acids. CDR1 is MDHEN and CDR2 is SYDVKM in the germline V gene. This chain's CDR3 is CASSKSNQPQHF. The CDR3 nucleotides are TGTGCCAGCAGTAAAAGCAATCAGCCCCAGCATTTT.

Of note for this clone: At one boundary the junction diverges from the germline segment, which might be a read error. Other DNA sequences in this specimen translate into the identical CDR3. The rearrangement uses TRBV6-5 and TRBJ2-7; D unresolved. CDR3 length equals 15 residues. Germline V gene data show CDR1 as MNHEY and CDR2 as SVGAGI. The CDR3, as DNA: TGTGCTAGCAGGAAAAGTGGCTTCTTTACCTACGAGCAGTACTTC. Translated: CASRKSGFFTYEQYF.

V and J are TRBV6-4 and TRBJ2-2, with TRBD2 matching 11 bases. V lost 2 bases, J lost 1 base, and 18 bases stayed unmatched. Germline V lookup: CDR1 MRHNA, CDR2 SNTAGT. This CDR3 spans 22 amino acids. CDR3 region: CASSDAVLRLAGGTMNTGELFF. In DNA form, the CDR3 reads TGTGCCAGCAGTGACGCCGTCCTTCGTCTAGCGGGAGGAACCATGAACACCGGGGAGCTGTTTTTT.